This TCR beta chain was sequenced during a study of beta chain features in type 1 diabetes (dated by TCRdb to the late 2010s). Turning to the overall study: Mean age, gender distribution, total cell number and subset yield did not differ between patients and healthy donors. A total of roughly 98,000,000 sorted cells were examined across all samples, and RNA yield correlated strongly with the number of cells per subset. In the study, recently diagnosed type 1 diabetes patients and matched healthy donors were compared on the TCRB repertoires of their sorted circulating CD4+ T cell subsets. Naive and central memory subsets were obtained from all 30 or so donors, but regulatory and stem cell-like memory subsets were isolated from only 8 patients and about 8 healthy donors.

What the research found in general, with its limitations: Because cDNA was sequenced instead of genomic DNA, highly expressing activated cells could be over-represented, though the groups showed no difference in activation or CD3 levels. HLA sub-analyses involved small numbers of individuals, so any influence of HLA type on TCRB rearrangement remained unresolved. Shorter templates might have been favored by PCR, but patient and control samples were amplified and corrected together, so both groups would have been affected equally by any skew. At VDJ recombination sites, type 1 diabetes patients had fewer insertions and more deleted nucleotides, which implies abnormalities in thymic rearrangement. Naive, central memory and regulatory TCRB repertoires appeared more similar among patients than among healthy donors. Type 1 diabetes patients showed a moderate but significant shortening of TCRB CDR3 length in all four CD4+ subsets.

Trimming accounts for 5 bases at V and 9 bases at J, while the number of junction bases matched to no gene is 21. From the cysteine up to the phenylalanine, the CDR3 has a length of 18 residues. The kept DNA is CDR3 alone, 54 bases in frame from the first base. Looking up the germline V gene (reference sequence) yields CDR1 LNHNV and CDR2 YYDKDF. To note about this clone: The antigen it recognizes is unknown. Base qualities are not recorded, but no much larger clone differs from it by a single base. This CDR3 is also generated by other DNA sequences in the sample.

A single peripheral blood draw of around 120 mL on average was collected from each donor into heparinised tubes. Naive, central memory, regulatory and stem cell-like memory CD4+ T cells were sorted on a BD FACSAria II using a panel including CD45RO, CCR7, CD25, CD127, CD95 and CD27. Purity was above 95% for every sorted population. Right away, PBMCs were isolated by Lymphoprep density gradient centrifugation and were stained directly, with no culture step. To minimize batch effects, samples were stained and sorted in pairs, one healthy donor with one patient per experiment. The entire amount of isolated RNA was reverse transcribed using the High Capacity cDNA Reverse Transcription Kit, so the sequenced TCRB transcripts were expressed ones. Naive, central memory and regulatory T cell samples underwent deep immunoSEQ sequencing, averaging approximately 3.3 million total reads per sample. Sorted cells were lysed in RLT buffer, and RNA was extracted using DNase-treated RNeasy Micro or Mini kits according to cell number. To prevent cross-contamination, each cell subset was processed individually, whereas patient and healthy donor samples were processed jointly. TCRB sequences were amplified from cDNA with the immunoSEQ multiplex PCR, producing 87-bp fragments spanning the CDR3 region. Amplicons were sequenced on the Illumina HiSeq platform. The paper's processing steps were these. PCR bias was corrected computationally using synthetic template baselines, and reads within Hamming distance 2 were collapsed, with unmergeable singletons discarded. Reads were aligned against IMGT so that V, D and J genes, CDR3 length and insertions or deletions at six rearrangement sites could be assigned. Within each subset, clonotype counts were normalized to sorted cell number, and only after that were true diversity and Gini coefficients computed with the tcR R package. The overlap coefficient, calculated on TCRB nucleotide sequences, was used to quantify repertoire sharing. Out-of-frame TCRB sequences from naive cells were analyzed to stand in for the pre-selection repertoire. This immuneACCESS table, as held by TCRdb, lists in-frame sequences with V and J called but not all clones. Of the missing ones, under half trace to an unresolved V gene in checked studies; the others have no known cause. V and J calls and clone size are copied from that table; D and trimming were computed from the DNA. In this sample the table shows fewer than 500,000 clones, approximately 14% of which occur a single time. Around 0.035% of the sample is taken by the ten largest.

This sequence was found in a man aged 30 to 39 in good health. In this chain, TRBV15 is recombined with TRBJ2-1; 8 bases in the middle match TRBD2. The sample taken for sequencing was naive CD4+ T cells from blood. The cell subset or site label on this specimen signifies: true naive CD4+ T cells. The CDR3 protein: CATSLGVAGTQERGEQFF. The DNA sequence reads TGTGCCACCAGCCTCGGGGTAGCGGGAACGCAAGAACGGGGTGAGCAGTTCTTC.